This is a list of T cell receptor beta chains from one sample in a study of T cell repertoires in cytomegalovirus infection. Using its own MiXCR run on the reads, TCRdb lists one record per CDR3 protein. This table has 150,000 to 200,000 distinct CDR3 sequences, about 30% appearing once. What was sequenced was PBMCs. The source is a human donor in good health (CMV status not recorded). Some clones in this sample may be carry-over from other donors' samples. CDR3s include the opening cysteine and the closing phenylalanine or tryptophan. The D gene is left open where the match is weak. For some rows the clone size is stated as once, few or many, or as a class when expanded; others skip it.

V gene	D gene	J gene	clone size	CDR3 protein	CDR3 DNA
TRBV14	.	TRBJ1-1	few	CASSQDARGDEAFF	TGTGCCAGCAGCCAAGACGCACGGGGGGATGAAGCTTTCTTT
TRBV6-6	.	TRBJ2-3	few	CASDDSGDTQYF	TGTGCCAGCGACGATTCTGGAGATACGCAGTATTTT
TRBV7-9	TRBD1	TRBJ1-2	few	CASSSLQGNYGYTF	TGTGCCAGCAGCTCCCTACAGGGGAACTATGGCTACACCTTC
TRBV7-8	.	TRBJ1-5	many	CASSSAGTRVSNQPQHF	TGTGCCAGCAGCTCAGCCGGGACGAGAGTTAGCAATCAGCCCCAGCATTTT
TRBV11-2	TRBD1	TRBJ2-7	.	CASRSNRGRPEQYF	TGTGCCAGCAGGTCAAACAGGGGGAGACCCGAGCAGTACTTC
TRBV12-3/TRBV12-4	TRBD1	TRBJ2-2	.	CASSFLAPDRGLVGTGELFF	TGTGCCAGCAGTTTTTTGGCTCCGGACAGGGGGCTCGTGGGGACCGGGGAGCTGTTTTTT
TRBV20-1	.	TRBJ2-7	once	CSASDSEQYF	TGCAGTGCTAGTGACAGCGAGCAGTACTTC
TRBV6-5	TRBD1	TRBJ2-5	.	CASSYPGQGRETQYF	TGTGCCAGCAGTTACCCCGGACAGGGGAGGGAGACCCAGTACTTC
TRBV7-3	.	TRBJ1-1	.	CASSLWPANTDAFF	TGTGCCAGCAGCTTATGGCCAGCGAACACTGATGCTTTCTTT
TRBV24-1	TRBD2	TRBJ2-2	.	CATSGSGGMNTGELFF	TGTGCCACCAGTGGGAGCGGGGGAATGAACACCGGGGAGCTGTTTTTT
TRBV10-3	.	TRBJ2-7	.	CAISGSYEQYF	TGTGCCATCAGCGGCTCCTACGAGCAGTACTTC
TRBV6-2/TRBV6-3	.	TRBJ1-1	.	CDSRNAGGMNTEAFF	TGTGACAGCAGAAACGCCGGGGGCATGAACACTGAAGCTTTCTTT
TRBV10-3	TRBD2	TRBJ2-1	.	CAISGGLAVTYNEQFF	TGTGCCATCAGTGGGGGTCTAGCGGTGACCTACAATGAGCAGTTCTTC
TRBV20-1	TRBD1	TRBJ2-5	.	CSAPTGQETQYF	TGCAGTGCTCCGACAGGGCAAGAGACCCAGTACTTC
TRBV20-1	TRBD2	TRBJ2-5	.	CSARTPLAGQETQYF	TGCAGTGCTAGAACGCCGCTAGCGGGGCAAGAGACCCAGTACTTC
TRBV15	.	TRBJ1-2	few	CATSREEGRGYTF	TGTGCCACCAGCAGAGAGGAGGGCAGGGGCTACACCTTC
TRBV29-1	.	TRBJ1-5	.	CSVGSSNQPQHF	TGCAGCGTTGGGAGTAGCAATCAGCCCCAGCATTTT
TRBV6-5	.	TRBJ2-1	.	CASSQRGDEQFF	TGTGCCAGCAGTCAACGCGGGGATGAGCAGTTCTTC
TRBV14	.	TRBJ1-5	.	CASASRVGQPQHF	TGTGCCAGCGCAAGTAGGGTCGGCCAGCCCCAGCATTTT
TRBV10-3	.	TRBJ1-4	.	CAISSGSTNENLFF	TGTGCCATCAGTTCGGGTTCAACTAATGAAAATCTGTTTTTT
TRBV5-5	.	TRBJ1-5	few	CASSFGGYSNQPQHF	TGTGCCAGCAGCTTTGGGGGATATAGCAATCAGCCCCAGCATTTT
TRBV7-3	TRBD1	TRBJ2-2	.	CASSEGQGNTGELFF	TGTGCCAGCAGCGAGGGACAGGGAAACACCGGGGAGCTGTTTTTT
TRBV11-3	TRBD1	TRBJ1-4	.	CASSFDWTGEGTNEKLFF	TGTGCCAGCAGCTTTGATTGGACAGGGGAGGGAACTAATGAAAAACTGTTTTTT
TRBV20-1	.	TRBJ1-5	.	CSARDRGRRTGQPQHF	TGCAGTGCTAGAGATCGAGGCAGACGAACGGGGCAGCCCCAGCATTTT
TRBV5-1	.	TRBJ1-2	.	CASSPWREEHYGYTF	TGCGCCAGCAGCCCTTGGAGGGAAGAGCACTATGGCTACACCTTC
TRBV3-1	TRBD1	TRBJ2-7	.	CASSPWTGDEQYF	TGTGCCAGCAGCCCTTGGACAGGGGACGAGCAGTACTTC
TRBV5-4	.	TRBJ2-2	.	CASSLGRANGELFF	TGTGCCAGCAGCTTGGGGAGGGCAAACGGGGAGCTGTTTTTT
TRBV20-1	.	TRBJ1-5	few	CSARSLRDQPQHF	TGCAGTGCTAGATCGTTAAGGGATCAGCCCCAGCATTTT
TRBV2	.	TRBJ1-2	.	CASNPGGTLERSAF	TGTGCCAGCAACCCAGGCGGGACACTAGAGAGATCAGCCTTC